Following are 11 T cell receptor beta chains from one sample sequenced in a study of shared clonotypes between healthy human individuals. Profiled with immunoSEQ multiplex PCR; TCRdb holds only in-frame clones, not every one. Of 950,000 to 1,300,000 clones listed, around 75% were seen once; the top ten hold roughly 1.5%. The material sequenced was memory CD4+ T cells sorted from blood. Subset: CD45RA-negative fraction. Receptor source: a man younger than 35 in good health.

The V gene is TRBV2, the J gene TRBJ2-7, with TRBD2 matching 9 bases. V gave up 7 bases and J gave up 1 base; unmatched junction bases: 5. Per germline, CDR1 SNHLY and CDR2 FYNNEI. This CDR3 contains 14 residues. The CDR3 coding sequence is TGTGCCAGCAAGGCTAGCGGGGCTTCCTACGAGCAGTACTTC. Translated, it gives CASKASGASYEQYF. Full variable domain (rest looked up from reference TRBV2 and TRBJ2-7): EPEVTQTPSHQVTQMGQEVILRCVPISNHLYFYWYRQILGQKVEFLVSFYNNEISEKSEIFDDQFSVERPDGSNFTLKIRSTKLEDSAMYFCASKASGASYEQYFGPGTRLTVT.

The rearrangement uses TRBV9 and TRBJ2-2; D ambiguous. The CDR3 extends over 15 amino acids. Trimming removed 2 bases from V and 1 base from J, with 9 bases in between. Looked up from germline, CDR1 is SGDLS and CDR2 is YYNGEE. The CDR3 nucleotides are TGTGCCAGCAGCGTTTTCTGGGGGAACACCGGGGAGCTGTTTTTT. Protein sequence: CASSVFWGNTGELFF.

The CDR3 here is CAWRFGFTGELFF. CDR3 DNA: TGTGCCTGGAGGTTCGGGTTCACCGGGGAGCTGTTTTTT. V and J are TRBV30 and TRBJ2-2; D is uncertain. CDR3 size: 13 residues. V was pared by 3 bases and J by 4 bases, with 9 bases between. Germline V gene data show CDR1 as GTSNPN and CDR2 as SVGIG (reference sequence).

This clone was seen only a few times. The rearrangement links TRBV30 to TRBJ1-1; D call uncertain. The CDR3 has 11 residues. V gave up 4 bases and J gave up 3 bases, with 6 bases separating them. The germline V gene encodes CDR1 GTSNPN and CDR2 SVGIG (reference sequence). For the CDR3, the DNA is TGTGCCTGGACTGGGTACACTGAAGCTTTCTTT. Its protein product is CAWTGYTEAFF.

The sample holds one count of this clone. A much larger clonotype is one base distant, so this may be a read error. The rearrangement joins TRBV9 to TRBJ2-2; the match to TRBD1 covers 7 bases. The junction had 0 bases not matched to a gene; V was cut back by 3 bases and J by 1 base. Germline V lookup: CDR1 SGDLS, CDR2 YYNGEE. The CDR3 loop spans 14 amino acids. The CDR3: CASSGQGNTGELFF. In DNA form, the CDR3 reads TGTGCCAGCAGCGGACAGGGGAACACCGGGGAGCTGTTTTTT.

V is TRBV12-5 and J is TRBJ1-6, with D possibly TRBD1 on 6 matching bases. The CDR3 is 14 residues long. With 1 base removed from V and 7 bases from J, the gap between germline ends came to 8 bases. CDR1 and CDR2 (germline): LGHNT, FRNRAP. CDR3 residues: CASGLGTENSPLHF. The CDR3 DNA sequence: TGTGCTAGTGGTTTGGGGACAGAAAATTCACCCCTCCACTTT.

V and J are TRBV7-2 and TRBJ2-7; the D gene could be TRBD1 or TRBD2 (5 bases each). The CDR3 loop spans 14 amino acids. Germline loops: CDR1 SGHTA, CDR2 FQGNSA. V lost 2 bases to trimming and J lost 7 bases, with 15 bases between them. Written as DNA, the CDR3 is TGTGCCAGCAGCTTACCGGGTCTAGCAGGGGAGCAGTACTTC. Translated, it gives CASSLPGLAGEQYF. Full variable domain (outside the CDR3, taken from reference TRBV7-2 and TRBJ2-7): GAGVSQSPSNKVTEKGKDVELRCDPISGHTALYWYRQSLGQGLEFLIYFQGNSAPDKSGLPSDRFSAERTGGSVSTLTIQRTQQEDSAVYLCASSLPGLAGEQYFGPGTRLTVT.

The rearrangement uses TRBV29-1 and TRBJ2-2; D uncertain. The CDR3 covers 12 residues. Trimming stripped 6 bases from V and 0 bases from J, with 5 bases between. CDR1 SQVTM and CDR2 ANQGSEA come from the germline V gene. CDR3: CSVSPNTGELFF. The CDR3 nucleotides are TGCAGCGTGTCTCCGAACACCGGGGAGCTGTTTTTT.

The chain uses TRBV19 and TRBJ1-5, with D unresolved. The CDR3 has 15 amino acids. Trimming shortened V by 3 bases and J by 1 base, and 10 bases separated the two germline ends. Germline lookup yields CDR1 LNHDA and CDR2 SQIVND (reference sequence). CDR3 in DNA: TGTGCCAGTAGTATTCAAAGGCTCAGCAATCAGCCCCAGCATTTT. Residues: CASSIQRLSNQPQHF. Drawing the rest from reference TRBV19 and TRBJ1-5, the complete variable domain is DGGITQSPKYLFRKEGQNVTLSCEQNLNHDAMYWYRQDPGQGLRLIYYSQIVNDFQKGDIAEGYSVSREKKESFPLTVTSAQKNPTAFYLCASSIQRLSNQPQHFGDGTRLSIL.

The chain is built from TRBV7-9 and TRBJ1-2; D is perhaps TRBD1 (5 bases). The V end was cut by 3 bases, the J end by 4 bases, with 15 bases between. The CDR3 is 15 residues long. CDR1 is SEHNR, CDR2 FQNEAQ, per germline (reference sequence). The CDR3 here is CASSLDRDGSYGYTF. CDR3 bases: TGTGCCAGCAGCTTGGACCGGGACGGCTCCTATGGCTACACCTTC. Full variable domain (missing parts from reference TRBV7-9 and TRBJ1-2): DTGVSQNPRHKITKRGQNVTFRCDPISEHNRLYWYRQTLGQGPEFLTYFQNEAQLEKSRLLSDRFSAERPKGSFSTLEIQRTEQGDSAMYLCASSLDRDGSYGYTFGSGTRLTVV.

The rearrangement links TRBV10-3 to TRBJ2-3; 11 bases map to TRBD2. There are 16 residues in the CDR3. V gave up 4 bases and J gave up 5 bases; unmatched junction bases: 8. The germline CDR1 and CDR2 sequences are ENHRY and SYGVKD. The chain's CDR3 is CAISVGSGRAGDTQYF. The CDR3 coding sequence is TGTGCCATCAGTGTGGGTAGCGGGAGGGCCGGAGATACGCAGTATTTT.